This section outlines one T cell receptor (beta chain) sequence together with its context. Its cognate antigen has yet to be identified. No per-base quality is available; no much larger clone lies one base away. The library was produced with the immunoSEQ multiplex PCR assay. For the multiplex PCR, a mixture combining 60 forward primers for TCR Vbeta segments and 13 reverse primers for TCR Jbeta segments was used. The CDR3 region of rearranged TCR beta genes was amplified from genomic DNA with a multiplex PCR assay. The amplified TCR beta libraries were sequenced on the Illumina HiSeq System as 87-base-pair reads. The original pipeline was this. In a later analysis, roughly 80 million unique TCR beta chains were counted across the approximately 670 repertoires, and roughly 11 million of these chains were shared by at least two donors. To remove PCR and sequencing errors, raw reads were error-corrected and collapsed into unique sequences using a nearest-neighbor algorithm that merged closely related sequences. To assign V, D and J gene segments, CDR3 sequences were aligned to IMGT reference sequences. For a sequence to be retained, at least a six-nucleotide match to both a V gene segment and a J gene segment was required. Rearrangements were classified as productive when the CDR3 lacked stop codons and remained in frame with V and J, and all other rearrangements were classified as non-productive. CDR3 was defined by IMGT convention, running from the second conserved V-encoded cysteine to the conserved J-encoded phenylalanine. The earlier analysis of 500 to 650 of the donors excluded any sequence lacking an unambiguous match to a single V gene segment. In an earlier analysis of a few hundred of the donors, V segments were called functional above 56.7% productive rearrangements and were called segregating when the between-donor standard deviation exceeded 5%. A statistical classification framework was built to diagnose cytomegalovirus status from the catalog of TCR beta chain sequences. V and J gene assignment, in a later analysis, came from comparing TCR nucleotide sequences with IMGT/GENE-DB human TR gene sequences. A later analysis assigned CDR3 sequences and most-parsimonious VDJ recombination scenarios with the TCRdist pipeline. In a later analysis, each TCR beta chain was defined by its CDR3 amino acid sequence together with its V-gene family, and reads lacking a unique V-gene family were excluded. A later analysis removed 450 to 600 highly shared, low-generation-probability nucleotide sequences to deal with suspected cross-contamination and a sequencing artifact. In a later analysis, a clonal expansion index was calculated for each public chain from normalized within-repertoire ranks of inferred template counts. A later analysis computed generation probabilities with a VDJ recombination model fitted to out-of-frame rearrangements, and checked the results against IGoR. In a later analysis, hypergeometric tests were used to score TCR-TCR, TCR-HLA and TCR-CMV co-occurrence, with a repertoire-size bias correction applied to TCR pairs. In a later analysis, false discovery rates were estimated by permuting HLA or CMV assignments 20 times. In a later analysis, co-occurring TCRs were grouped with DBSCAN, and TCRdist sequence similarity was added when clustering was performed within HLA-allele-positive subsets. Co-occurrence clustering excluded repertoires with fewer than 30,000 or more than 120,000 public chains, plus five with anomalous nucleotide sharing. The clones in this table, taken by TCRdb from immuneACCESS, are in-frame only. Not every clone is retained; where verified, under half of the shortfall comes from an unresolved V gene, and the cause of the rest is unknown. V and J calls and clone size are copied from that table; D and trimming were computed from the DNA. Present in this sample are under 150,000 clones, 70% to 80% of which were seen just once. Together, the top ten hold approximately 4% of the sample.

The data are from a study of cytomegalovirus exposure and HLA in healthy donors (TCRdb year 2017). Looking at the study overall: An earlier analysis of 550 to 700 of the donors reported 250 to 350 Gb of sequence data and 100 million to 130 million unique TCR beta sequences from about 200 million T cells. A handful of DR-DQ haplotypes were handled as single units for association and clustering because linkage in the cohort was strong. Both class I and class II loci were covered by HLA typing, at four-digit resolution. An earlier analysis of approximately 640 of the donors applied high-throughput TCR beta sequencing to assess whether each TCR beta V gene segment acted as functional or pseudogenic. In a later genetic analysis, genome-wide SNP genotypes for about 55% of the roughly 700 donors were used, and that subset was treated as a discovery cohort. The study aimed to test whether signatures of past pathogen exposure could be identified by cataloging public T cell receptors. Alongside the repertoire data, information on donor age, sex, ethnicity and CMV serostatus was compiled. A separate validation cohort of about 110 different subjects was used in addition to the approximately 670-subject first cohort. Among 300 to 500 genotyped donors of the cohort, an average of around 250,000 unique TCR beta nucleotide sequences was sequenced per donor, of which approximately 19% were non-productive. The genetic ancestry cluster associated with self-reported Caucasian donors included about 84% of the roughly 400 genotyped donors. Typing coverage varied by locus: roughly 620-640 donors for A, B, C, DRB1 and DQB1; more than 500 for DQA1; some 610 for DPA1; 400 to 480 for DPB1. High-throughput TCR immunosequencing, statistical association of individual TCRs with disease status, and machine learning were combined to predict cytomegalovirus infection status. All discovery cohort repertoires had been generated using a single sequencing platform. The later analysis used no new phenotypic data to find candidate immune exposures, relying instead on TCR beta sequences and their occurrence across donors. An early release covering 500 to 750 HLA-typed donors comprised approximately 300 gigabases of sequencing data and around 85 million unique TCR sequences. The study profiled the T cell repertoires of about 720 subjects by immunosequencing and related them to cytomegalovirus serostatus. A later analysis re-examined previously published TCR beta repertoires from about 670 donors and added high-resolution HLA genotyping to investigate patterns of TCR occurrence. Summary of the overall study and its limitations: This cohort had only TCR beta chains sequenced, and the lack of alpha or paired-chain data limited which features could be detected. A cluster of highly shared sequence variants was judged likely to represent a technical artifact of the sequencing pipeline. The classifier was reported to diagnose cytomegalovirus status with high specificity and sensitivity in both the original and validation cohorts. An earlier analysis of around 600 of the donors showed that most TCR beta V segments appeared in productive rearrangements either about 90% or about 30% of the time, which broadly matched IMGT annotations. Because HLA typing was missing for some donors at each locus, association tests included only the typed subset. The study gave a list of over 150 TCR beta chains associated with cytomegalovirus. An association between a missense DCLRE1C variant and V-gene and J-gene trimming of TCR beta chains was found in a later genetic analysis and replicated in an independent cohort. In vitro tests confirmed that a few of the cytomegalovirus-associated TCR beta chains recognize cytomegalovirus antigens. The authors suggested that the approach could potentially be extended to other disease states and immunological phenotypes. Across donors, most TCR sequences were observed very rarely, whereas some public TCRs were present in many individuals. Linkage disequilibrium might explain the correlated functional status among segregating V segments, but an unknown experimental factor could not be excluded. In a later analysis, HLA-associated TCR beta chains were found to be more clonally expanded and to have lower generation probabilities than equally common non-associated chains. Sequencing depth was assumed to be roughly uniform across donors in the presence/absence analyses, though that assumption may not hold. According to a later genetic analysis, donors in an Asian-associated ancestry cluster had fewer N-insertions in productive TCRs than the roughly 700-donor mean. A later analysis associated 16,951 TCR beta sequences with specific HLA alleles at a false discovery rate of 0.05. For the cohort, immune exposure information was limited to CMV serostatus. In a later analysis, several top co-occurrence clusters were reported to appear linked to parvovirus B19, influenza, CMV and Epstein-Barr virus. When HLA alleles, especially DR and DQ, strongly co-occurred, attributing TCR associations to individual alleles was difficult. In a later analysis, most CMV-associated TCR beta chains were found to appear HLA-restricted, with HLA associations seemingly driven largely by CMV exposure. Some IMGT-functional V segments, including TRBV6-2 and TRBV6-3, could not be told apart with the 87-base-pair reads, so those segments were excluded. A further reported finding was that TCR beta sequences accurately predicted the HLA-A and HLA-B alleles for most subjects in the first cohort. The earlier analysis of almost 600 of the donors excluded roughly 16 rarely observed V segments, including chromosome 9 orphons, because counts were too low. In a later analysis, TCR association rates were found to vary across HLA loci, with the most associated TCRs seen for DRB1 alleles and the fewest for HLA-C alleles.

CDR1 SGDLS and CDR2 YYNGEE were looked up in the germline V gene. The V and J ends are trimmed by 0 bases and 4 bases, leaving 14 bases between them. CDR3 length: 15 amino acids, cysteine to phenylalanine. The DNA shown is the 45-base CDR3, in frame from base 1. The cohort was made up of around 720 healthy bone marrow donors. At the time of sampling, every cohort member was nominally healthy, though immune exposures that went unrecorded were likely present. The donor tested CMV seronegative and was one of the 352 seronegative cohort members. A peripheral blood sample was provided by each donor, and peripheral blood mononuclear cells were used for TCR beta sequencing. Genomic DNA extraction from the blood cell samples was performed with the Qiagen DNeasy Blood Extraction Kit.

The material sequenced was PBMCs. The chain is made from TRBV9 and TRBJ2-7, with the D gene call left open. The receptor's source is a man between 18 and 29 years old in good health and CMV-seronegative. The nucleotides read TGTGCCAGCAGCGTAGGAGGCTCGGCGGAGTACGAGCAGTACTTC. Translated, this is CASSVGGSAEYEQYF.